Sequencing of this TCR beta chain was carried out in a study of T cells in Graves' hyperthyroidism and ophthalmopathy. Researchers took RNA transcripts and amplified the TCR beta CDR3 regions from them. A set of HTBI primers served as the primers for a first-round RT-PCR of the TCR CDR3. TCRdb independently ran MiXCR on the multiplex PCR reads; one entry per CDR3 protein. The table shows around 600,000 distinct CDR3 sequences, with about 14% occurring only once. Overall study findings and caveats: In the blood, most expanded thyroid clonotypes above 0.001 appeared as well. With a median lead of approximately 6.4 months before onset, the model predicted ophthalmopathy. Ophthalmopathy and stable hyperthyroidism were told apart by a 13 V-J model.

Remarks on this clonotype: Its specificity is not known.

Subjects with ophthalmopathy showed a Clinical Activity Score no lower than 3, a NOSPECS grade no lower than 4, and a duration shorter than 3 months. Trimming cost V 3 bases and J 5 bases; bases outside gene matches: 8. Germline V gene data show CDR1 as DFQATT and CDR2 as SNEGSKA (reference sequence). The CDR3 consists of 15 residues. The chain links TRBV20-1 to TRBJ2-5; TRBD2 matches at 11 bases. This TCR was sampled from a woman between 50 and 59 years old with Graves' ophthalmopathy. Input material: blood. The CDR3 coding sequence is TGCAGTGCTAGCCAACTAGCGGGAGTGGTGGAGACCCAGTACTTC. Translated, it gives CSASQLAGVVETQYF.